The 9 T cell receptor beta chains reported below all come from one sample, sequenced in a study of monozygotic twins with inflammatory bowel disease. Reanalyzing the 5' RACE reads, TCRdb keeps one entry per CDR3 protein, without DNA. Its table records more than 95,000 distinct CDR3 sequences. Source material: blood. The receptors originated from a human donor with ulcerative colitis or Crohn's disease, or a healthy co-twin of an affected twin (not recorded which).

The J gene is TRBJ1-2, the V gene TRBV7-2. Germline assignment: CDR1 SGHTA and CDR2 FQGNSA. The CDR3 has 16 amino acids. CDR3 residues: CASSLAGGGVRYGYTF.

The CDR3 is CASSAGTGQKETQYF. J is TRBJ2-5 and V is TRBV7-2; TCRdb outputs TRBD1, but without DNA this stays unchecked. In germline, CDR1 is SGHTA, CDR2 FQGNSA. This CDR3 region has 15 residues.

The chain uses TRBV20-1 and TRBJ1-2; TCRdb's assignment of TRBD1 cannot be checked, as there is no DNA. CDR3 size: 16 residues. Germline V lookup: CDR1 DFQATT, CDR2 SNEGSKA (reference sequence). CDR3 amino acids: CSARDYQDSPNYGYTF.

The chain joins TRBV29-1 to TRBJ2-1; TCRdb reports TRBD1, a call that lacks DNA to check it against. CDR1 and CDR2 (germline): SQVTM, ANQGSEA. The CDR3 has 17 amino acids. The CDR3 sequence: CSVGGLMTGRVYNEQFF.

The chain employs TRBV5-1 and TRBJ1-5. Germline V gene sequence: CDR1 SGHRS, CDR2 YFSETQ. CDR3 length equals 15 residues. Here the CDR3 reads CASSLGVAGNQPQHF.

The rearrangement joins TRBV28 to TRBJ2-1; checking the TCRdb D call of TRBD1 is not possible without DNA. Germline CDR1 is MDHEN and CDR2 is SYDVKM. CDR3 length: 18 residues. CDR3 sequence: CASSLEGPGTGGYNEQFF.

V and J are TRBV7-9 and TRBJ2-3; TCRdb calls TRBD1, which cannot be checked without DNA. Germline loops: CDR1 SEHNR, CDR2 FQNEAQ (reference sequence). There are 14 residues in the CDR3. The CDR3 protein is CASSFTGSTDTQYF.

The chain employs TRBV30 and TRBJ1-1. The CDR3 loop spans 11 amino acids. CDR1 and CDR2 from the germline V gene are GTSNPN and SVGIG (reference sequence). CDR3 loop: CAWSVALGAFF.

This chain links TRBV10-3 with TRBJ2-1; TCRdb's D call of TRBD2 is untestable without DNA. The germline CDR1 and CDR2 sequences are ENHRY and SYGVKD. The CDR3 is 16 amino acids. Here the CDR3 reads CAIMVGSGEFADEQFF.